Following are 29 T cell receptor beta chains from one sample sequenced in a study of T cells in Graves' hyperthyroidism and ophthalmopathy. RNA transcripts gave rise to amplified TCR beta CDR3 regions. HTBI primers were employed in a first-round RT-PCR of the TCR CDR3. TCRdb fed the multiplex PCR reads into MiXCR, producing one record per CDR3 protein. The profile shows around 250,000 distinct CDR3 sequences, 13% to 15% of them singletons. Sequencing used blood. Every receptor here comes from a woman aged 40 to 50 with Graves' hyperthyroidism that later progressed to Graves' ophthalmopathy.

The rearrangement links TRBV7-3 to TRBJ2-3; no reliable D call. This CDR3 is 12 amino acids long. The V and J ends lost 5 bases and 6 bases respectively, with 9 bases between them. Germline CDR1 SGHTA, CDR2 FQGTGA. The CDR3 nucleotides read TGTGCCAGCAGCCTACAGTCCGATACGCAGTATTTT. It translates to CASSLQSDTQYF.

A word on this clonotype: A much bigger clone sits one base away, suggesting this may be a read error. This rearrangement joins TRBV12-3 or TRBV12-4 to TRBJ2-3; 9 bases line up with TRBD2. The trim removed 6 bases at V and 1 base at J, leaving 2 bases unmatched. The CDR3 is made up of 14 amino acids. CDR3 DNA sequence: TGTGCCAGCAGGGAGCGGGAGGGCACAGATACGCAGTATTTT. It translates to CASREREGTDTQYF.

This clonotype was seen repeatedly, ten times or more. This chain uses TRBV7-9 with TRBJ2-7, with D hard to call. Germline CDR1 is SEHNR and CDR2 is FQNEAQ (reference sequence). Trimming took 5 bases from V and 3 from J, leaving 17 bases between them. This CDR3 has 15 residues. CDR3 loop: CASSLVVTGDYEQYF. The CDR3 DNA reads TGTGCCAGCAGCCTGGTAGTGACGGGCGACTACGAGCAGTACTTC. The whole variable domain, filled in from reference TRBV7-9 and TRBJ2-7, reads DTGVSQNPRHKITKRGQNVTFRCDPISEHNRLYWYRQTLGQGPEFLTYFQNEAQLEKSRLLSDRFSAERPKGSFSTLEIQRTEQGDSAMYLCASSLVVTGDYEQYFGPGTRLTVT.

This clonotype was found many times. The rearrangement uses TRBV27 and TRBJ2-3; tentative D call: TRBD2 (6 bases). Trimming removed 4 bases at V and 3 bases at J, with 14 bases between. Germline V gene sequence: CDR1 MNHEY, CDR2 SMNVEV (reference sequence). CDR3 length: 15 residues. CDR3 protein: CASSWDLGFTDTQYF. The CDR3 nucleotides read TGTGCCAGCAGTTGGGACTTAGGGTTTACAGATACGCAGTATTTT.

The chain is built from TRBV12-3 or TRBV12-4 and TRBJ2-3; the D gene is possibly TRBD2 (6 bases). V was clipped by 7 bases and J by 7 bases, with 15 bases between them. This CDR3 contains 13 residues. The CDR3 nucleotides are TGTGCCAGCACCCGGACCAGCGGGTATACGCAGTATTTT. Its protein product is CASTRTSGYTQYF.

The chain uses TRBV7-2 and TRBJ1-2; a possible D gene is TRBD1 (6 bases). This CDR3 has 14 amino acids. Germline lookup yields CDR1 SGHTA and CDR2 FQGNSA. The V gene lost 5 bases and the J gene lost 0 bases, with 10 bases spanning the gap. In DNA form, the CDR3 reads TGTGCCAGCAGCATTGGACAGACTAACTATGGCTACACCTTC. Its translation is CASSIGQTNYGYTF.

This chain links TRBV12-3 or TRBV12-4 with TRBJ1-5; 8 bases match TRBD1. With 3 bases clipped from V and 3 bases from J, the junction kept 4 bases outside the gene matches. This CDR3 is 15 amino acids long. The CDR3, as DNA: TGTGCCAGCAGTTTGGGACAGGAGGACAATCAGCCCCAGCATTTT. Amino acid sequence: CASSLGQEDNQPQHF.

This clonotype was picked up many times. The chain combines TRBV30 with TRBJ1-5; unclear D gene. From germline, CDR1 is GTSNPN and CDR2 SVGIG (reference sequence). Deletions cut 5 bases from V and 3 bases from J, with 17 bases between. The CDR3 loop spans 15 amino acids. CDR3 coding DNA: TGTGCCTGGTCGGAGGGCGGATTACCCAATCAGCCCCAGCATTTT. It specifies CAWSEGGLPNQPQHF.

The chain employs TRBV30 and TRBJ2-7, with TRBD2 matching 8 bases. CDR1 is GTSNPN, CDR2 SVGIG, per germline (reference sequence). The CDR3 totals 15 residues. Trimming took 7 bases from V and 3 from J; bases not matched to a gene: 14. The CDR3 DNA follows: TGTGCCTCCCAGGGGAGCGGGAGTTTAATCTACGAGCAGTACTTC. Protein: CASQGSGSLIYEQYF.

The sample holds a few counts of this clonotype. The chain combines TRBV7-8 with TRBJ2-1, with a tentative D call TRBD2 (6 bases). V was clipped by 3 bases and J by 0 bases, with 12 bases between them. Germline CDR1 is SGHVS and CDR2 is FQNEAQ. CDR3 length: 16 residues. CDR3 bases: TGTGCCAGCAGCTTTGGGCGGGAACCCTCCTACAATGAGCAGTTCTTC. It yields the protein CASSFGREPSYNEQFF. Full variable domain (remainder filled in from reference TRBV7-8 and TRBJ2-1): GAGVSQSPRYKVAKRGQDVALRCDPISGHVSLFWYQQALGQGPEFLTYFQNEAQLDKSGLPSDRFFAERPEGSVSTLKIQRTQQEDSAVYLCASSFGREPSYNEQFFGPGTRLTVL.

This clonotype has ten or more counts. For the CDR3, the DNA is TGTGCCAGCGGACAGGCCCTGACCGGGGAGCTGTTTTTT. This translates into CASGQALTGELFF. The V call is TRBV19, the J call TRBJ2-2; 7 nucleotides agree with TRBD1. The CDR3 spans 13 residues. Germline V gene data show CDR1 as LNHDA and CDR2 as SQIVND (reference sequence). J lost 5 bases, V lost 9 bases, and 6 bases had no gene match.

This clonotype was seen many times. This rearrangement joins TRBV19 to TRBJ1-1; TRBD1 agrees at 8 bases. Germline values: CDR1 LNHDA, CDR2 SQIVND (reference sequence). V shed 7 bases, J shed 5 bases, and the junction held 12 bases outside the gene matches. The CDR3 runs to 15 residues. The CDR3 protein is CASTSATGEFTEAFF. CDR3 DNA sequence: TGTGCCAGTACCTCCGCGACAGGGGAGTTTACTGAAGCTTTCTTT.

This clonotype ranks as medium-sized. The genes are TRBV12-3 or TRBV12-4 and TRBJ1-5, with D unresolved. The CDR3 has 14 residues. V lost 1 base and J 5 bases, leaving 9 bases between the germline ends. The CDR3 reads CASSLVGFDQPQHF. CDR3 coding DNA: TGTGCCAGCAGTTTAGTCGGTTTTGATCAGCCCCAGCATTTT.

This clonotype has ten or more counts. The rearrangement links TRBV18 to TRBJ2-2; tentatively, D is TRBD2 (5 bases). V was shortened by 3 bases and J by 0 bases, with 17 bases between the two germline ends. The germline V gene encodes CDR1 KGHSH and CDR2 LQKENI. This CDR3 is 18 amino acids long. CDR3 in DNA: TGTGCCAGCTCACCCTTAGGTCACAGAGGGACGAACACCGGGGAGCTGTTTTTT. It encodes CASSPLGHRGTNTGELFF. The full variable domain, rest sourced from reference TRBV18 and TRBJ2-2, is NAGVMQNPRHLVRRRGQEARLRCSPMKGHSHVYWYRQLPEEGLKFMVYLQKENIIDESGMPKERFSAEFPKEGPSILRIQQVVRGDSAAYFCASSPLGHRGTNTGELFFGEGSRLTVL.

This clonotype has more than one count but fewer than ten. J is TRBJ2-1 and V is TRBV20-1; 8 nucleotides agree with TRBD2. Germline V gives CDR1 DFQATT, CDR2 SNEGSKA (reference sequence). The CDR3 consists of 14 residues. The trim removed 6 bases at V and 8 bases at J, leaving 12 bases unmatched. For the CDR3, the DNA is TGCAGTGCCACCGAGCGGGAGAGTTTCTATGAGCAGTTCTTC. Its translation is CSATERESFYEQFF.

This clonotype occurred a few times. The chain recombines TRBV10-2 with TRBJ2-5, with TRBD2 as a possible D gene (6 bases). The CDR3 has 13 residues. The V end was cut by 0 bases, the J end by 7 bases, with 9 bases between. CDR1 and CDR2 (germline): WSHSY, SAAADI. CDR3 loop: CASSESLGGTQYF. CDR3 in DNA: TGCGCCAGCAGTGAGTCGCTGGGGGGGACCCAGTACTTC.

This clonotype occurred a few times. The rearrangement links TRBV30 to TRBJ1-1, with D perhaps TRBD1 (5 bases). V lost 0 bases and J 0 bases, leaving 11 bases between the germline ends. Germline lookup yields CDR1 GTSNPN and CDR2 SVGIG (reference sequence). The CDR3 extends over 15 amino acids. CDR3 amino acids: CAWSVRGIMNTEAFF. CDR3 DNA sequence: TGTGCCTGGAGTGTAAGGGGTATTATGAACACTGAAGCTTTCTTT.

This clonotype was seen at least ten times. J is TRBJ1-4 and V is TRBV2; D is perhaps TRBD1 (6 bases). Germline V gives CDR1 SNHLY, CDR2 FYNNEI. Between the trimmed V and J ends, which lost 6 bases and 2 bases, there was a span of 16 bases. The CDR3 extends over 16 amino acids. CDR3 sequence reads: CASSPIPQGTNEKLFF. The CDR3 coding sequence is TGTGCCAGCAGCCCCATTCCCCAGGGGACTAATGAAAAACTGTTTTTT.

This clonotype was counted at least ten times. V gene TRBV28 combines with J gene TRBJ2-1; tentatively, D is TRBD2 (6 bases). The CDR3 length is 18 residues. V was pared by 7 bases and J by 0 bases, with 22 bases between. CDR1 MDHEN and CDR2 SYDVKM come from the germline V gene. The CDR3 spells CASNRKWRGSLSYNEQFF. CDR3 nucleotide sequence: TGTGCCAGCAACCGTAAATGGCGGGGCTCACTCTCCTACAATGAGCAGTTCTTC.

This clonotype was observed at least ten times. CDR3 DNA: TGTGCCATCAGTGATAATCTAGCGGGAACTTACCAAGAGACCCAGTACTTC. Protein: CAISDNLAGTYQETQYF. The V gene is TRBV10-3, the J gene TRBJ2-5; TRBD2 matches 9 bases. CDR3 size: 17 residues. V lost 3 bases, J lost 0 bases, and 8 bases stayed unmatched. Germline V gene data show CDR1 as ENHRY and CDR2 as SYGVKD.

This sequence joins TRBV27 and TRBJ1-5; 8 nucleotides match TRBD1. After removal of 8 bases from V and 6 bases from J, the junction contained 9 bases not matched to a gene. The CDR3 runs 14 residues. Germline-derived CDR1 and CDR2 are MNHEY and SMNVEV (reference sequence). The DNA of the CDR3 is TGTGCCAGCTCATCCTGGACAGGGACTCAGCCCCAGCATTTT. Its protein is CASSSWTGTQPQHF.

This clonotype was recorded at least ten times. CDR3 amino acids: CASSLNGASGYTDTQYF. In DNA, the CDR3 is TGTGCCAGCAGCTTAAATGGGGCTAGCGGATACACAGATACGCAGTATTTT. V and J are TRBV7-3 and TRBJ2-3; the match to TRBD2 covers 7 bases. Germline trimming cut 1 base from V and 2 bases from J; bases unmatched to any gene: 9. The CDR3 covers 17 residues. Germline assignment: CDR1 SGHTA and CDR2 FQGTGA. Based on the CDR3 plus reference TRBV7-3 and TRBJ2-3, the full variable domain is GAGVSQTPSNKVTEKGKYVELRCDPISGHTALYWYRQSLGQGPEFLIYFQGTGAADDSGLPNDRFFAVRPEGSVSTLKIQRTERGDSAVYLCASSLNGASGYTDTQYFGPGTRLTVL.

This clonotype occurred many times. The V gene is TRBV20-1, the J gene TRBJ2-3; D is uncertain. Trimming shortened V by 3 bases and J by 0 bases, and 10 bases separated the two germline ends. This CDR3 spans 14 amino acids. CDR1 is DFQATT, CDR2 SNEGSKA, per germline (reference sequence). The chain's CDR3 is CSASPGPSTDTQYF. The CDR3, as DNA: TGCAGTGCTAGTCCGGGCCCTAGCACAGATACGCAGTATTTT.

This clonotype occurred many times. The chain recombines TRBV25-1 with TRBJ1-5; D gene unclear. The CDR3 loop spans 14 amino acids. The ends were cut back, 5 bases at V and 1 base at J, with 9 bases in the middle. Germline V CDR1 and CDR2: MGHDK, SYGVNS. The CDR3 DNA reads TGTGCCAGCAGTACTCTGGACAGCAATCAGCCCCAGCATTTT. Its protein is CASSTLDSNQPQHF.

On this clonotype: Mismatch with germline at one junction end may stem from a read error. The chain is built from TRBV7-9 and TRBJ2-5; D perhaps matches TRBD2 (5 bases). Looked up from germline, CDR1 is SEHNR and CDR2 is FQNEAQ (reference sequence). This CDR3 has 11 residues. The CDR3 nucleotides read TGTGCCAGCAGCTTAGGGCCCGAGGGAAACTTC. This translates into CASSLGPEGNF.

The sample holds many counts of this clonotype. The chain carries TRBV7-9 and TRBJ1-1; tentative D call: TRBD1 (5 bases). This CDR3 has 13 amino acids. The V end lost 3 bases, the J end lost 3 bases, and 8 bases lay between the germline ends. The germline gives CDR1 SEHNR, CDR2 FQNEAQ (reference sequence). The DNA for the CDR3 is TGTGCCAGCAGCTTCGGAGGGGACACTGAAGCTTTCTTT. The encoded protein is CASSFGGDTEAFF.

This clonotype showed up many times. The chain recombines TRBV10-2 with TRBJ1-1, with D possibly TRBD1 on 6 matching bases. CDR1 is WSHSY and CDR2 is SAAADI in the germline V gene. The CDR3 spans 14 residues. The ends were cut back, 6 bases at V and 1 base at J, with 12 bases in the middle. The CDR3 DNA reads TGCGCCAGCAGGATGACAGGTCCGAACACTGAAGCTTTCTTT. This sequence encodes CASRMTGPNTEAFF.

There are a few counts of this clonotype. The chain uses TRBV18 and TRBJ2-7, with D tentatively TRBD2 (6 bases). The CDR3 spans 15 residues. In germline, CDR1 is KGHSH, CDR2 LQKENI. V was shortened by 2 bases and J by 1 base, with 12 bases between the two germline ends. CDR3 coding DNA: TGTGCCAGCTCACCATTGAGTAGCGGTTCCTACGAGCAGTACTTC. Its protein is CASSPLSSGSYEQYF.

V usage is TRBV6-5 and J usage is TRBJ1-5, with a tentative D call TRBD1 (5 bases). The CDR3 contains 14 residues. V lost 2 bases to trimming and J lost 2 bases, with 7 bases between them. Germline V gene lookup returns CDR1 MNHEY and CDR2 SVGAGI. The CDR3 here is CASSYDSRNQPQHF. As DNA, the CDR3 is TGTGCCAGCAGTTACGACAGTCGCAATCAGCCCCAGCATTTT.